These T cell receptor beta chains were read from a single sample in a study of neoadjuvant anti-PD-1 for oral cavity cancer. TCRdb keeps only in-frame clones here, not all; method: immunoSEQ multiplex PCR. The sample has more than 9,000 clones; 61% are singletons. The sample was PBMCs, taken after nivolumab (anti-PD-1) treatment. These receptor sequences come from a person between 35 and 79 years old with oral cavity squamous cell carcinoma. Each CDR3 is given with its conserved first and last residue. A D gene is named only where the DNA matches it firmly. Size tells how often a clone was seen (once, few, many) or the class of an expanded clone, and some rows leave it out.

size: few; D: -; V: TRBV28; J: TRBJ1-1; DNA: TGTGCCAGCAGAAACAGGCCGGCGAACACTGAAGCTTTCTTT; CDR3: CASRNRPANTEAFF
size: -; D: -; V: TRBV2; J: TRBJ2-7; DNA: TGTGCCAGCAGCCCGATAACGGGACGAGGCTACGAGCAGTACTTC; CDR3: CASSPITGRGYEQYF
size: -; D: -; V: TRBV20-1; J: TRBJ2-4; DNA: TGCAGTTGTGAGGTCAAAAACATTCAGTACTTC; CDR3: CSCEVKNIQYF
size: -; D: -; V: TRBV7-2; J: TRBJ1-1; DNA: TGTGCCAGCAGCTTAGCGAATCCGAGAGGGGGAGCTTTCTTT; CDR3: CASSLANPRGGAFF
size: few; D: -; V: TRBV7-8; J: TRBJ2-7; DNA: TGTGCCAGCAGTCTTAACAAGCCCTACGAGCAGTACTTC; CDR3: CASSLNKPYEQYF
size: -; D: TRBD1; V: TRBV5-1; J: TRBJ1-2; DNA: TGCGCCAGCAGATCCGGGACAGGACAGGGTAACTATGGCTACACCTTC; CDR3: CASRSGTGQGNYGYTF
size: -; D: -; V: TRBV5-1; J: TRBJ1-6; DNA: TGCGCCAGCAGCCTTACCTATAATTCACCCCTCCACTTT; CDR3: CASSLTYNSPLHF
size: -; D: -; V: TRBV7-2; J: TRBJ2-2; DNA: TGTGCCAGCAGCTTAGCCACCGGGGAGCTGTTTTTT; CDR3: CASSLATGELFF
size: -; D: -; V: TRBV28; J: TRBJ2-7; DNA: TGTGCCAGCAGCCCCCTAGCCTACGAGCAGTACTTC; CDR3: CASSPLAYEQYF
size: -; D: TRBD1; V: TRBV9; J: TRBJ1-1; DNA: TGTGCCAGCAGCAAACAGGGGCGCGGGACTGAAGCTTTCTTT; CDR3: CASSKQGRGTEAFF
size: -; D: -; V: TRBV7-9; J: TRBJ1-1; DNA: TGTGCCAGCAGCTTAGGAGGAGCGGGAACTGAAGCTTTCTTT; CDR3: CASSLGGAGTEAFF
size: -; D: -; V: TRBV6-1; J: TRBJ1-3; DNA: TGTGCCAGCAGTGACCCGCGACAGCCGACCGACTCTGGAAACACCATATATTTT; CDR3: CASSDPRQPTDSGNTIYF
size: -; D: TRBD2; V: TRBV9; J: TRBJ2-2; DNA: TGTGCCAGCAGCGCCCTAGCGGCCTCCACCGGGGAGCTGTTTTTT; CDR3: CASSALAASTGELFF
size: -; D: TRBD2; V: TRBV4-2; J: TRBJ2-7; DNA: TGTGCCAGCAGCCAAGCCAGCGGGGGGTCAGCCTACGAGCAGTACTTC; CDR3: CASSQASGGSAYEQYF
size: -; D: TRBD2; V: TRBV29-1; J: TRBJ2-2; DNA: TGCAGCGCCCTCGGGGGGGCAGGTTCGAACACCGGGGAGCTGTTTTTT; CDR3: CSALGGAGSNTGELFF
size: -; D: -; V: TRBV6-1; J: TRBJ1-3; DNA: TGTGCCAGCAGCGCCGGAAACACCATATATTTT; CDR3: CASSAGNTIYF
size: -; D: -; V: TRBV10-3; J: TRBJ2-3; DNA: TGTGCCATCAGTGAGTCCGGCAGGGGAACAGATACGCAGTATTTT; CDR3: CAISESGRGTDTQYF
size: -; D: TRBD1; V: TRBV9; J: TRBJ1-5; DNA: TGTGCCAGCAGCTTCGGACAGGGGATGGATCAGCCCCAGCATTTT; CDR3: CASSFGQGMDQPQHF
size: few; D: -; V: TRBV11-2; J: TRBJ2-1; DNA: TGTGCCAGCAGCTTAGGGAGGAAGACCTTAAGCTCCTACAATGAGCAGTTCTTC; CDR3: CASSLGRKTLSSYNEQFF
size: -; D: TRBD1; V: TRBV2; J: TRBJ2-3; DNA: TGTGCCAGCAGGGCCTCCGTGGACAGGGGGGCAGATACGCAGTATTTT; CDR3: CASRASVDRGADTQYF
size: -; D: -; V: TRBV5-4; J: TRBJ1-1; DNA: TGTGCCAGCAGCTTGTGGGGGGCAGACACTGAAGCTTTCTTT; CDR3: CASSLWGADTEAFF
size: -; D: TRBD1; V: TRBV9; J: TRBJ1-1; DNA: TGTGCCAGCAGCTCGGGACAGGGGATGAACACTGAAGCTTTCTTT; CDR3: CASSSGQGMNTEAFF
size: -; D: -; V: TRBV4-2; J: TRBJ1-5; DNA: TGTGCCAGCAGCCAAGATCTAATAGGACACCCGGGCAATCAGCCCCAGCATTTT; CDR3: CASSQDLIGHPGNQPQHF
size: -; D: -; V: TRBV25-1; J: TRBJ1-2; DNA: TGTGCCAGCACGGGAATCGGCTATGGCTACACCTTC; CDR3: CASTGIGYGYTF
size: once; D: -; V: TRBV29-1; J: TRBJ1-1; DNA: TGCAGCGTTTCCAACACTGAAGCTTTCTTT; CDR3: CSVSNTEAFF
size: -; D: TRBD1; V: TRBV9; J: TRBJ1-2; DNA: TGTGCCAGCAGCCCCCGAGGGGGACAGGGCGGCGGCTACACCTTC; CDR3: CASSPRGGQGGGYTF
size: -; D: -; V: TRBV12-5; J: TRBJ2-7; DNA: TGTGCTAGTGGTTTGTCACAGTCCGAGCAGTACTTC; CDR3: CASGLSQSEQYF
size: -; D: TRBD2; V: TRBV5-1; J: TRBJ2-5; DNA: TGCGCCAGCAGTTCCTCTTTAGCGGGAGAGAGCGAGACCCAGTACTTC; CDR3: CASSSSLAGESETQYF
size: few; D: -; V: TRBV9; J: TRBJ2-2; DNA: TGTGCCAGCAGCGTAGCAGGTTCCGGGGAGCTGTTTTTT; CDR3: CASSVAGSGELFF
size: -; D: -; V: TRBV27; J: TRBJ2-6; DNA: TGTGCCAGCAGAGGGCTAAGAAGAGGACTGCTCTCTGGGGCCAACGTCCTGACTTTC; CDR3: CASRGLRRGLLSGANVLTF
size: -; D: TRBD1; V: TRBV5-5; J: TRBJ1-4; DNA: TGTGCCAGCAGCTTTTACAGGGGAACAACTAATGAAAAACTGTTTTTT; CDR3: CASSFYRGTTNEKLFF
size: -; D: -; V: TRBV19; J: TRBJ1-1; DNA: TGTGCCAGCTTATCCTCGGGGGGCGCGGGCGATGTGCCTTTCTTT; CDR3: CASLSSGGAGDVPFF
size: -; D: TRBD1; V: TRBV2; J: TRBJ2-2; DNA: TGTGCCAGCAGCGCCTCGGACAGGGTAAACACCGGGGAGCTGTTTTTT; CDR3: CASSASDRVNTGELFF
size: few; D: -; V: TRBV27; J: TRBJ1-5; DNA: TGTGCCAGCAGTCCACAGGGTTTGGGCAATCAGCCCCAGCATTTT; CDR3: CASSPQGLGNQPQHF
size: -; D: -; V: TRBV5-6; J: TRBJ1-6; DNA: TGTGCCAGCAGCTTAAGGACCGTTGGGCCTTATAATTCACCCCTCCACTTT; CDR3: CASSLRTVGPYNSPLHF
size: -; D: -; V: TRBV6-5; J: TRBJ2-1; DNA: TGTGCCAGCAGTTACGAGGCAGGCCACATCAATGAGCAGTTCTTC; CDR3: CASSYEAGHINEQFF
size: -; D: -; V: TRBV20-1; J: TRBJ2-7; DNA: TGCAGTGCTAGTCACGGGGACGAGCAGTACTTC; CDR3: CSASHGDEQYF
size: -; D: TRBD1; V: TRBV11-2; J: TRBJ1-6; DNA: TGTGCCAGCAGCTGGACAGGAGCGGGGTTTAATTCACCCCTCCACTTT; CDR3: CASSWTGAGFNSPLHF
size: -; D: -; V: TRBV5-1; J: TRBJ1-1; DNA: TGCGCCAGCACCCCCGGAGGGCGGAACACTGAAGCTTTCTTT; CDR3: CASTPGGRNTEAFF
size: few; D: -; V: TRBV10-1; J: TRBJ2-7; DNA: TGCGCCAGCAGTGAAGGGGGATGGGGCTACGAGCAGTACTTC; CDR3: CASSEGGWGYEQYF
size: -; D: -; V: TRBV5-4; J: TRBJ1-1; DNA: TGTGCCAGCAGCTCGCCGGGCCGACCTGAAGCTTTCTTT; CDR3: CASSSPGRPEAFF
size: -; D: TRBD2; V: TRBV11-2; J: TRBJ2-5; DNA: TGTGCCAGCAGCCCCGGGACTAGCGGCTCAGAGACCCAGTACTTC; CDR3: CASSPGTSGSETQYF
size: -; D: TRBD2; V: TRBV27; J: TRBJ2-7; DNA: TGTGCCAGCAGTTTATCTGGGCTAGCGGGGGACTACGAGCAGTACTTC; CDR3: CASSLSGLAGDYEQYF
size: -; D: -; V: TRBV4-1; J: TRBJ1-2; DNA: TGCGCCAGCAGCCTCCGGGGGGACTCAGCTAACTATGGCTACACCTTC; CDR3: CASSLRGDSANYGYTF
size: few; D: TRBD1; V: TRBV5-1; J: TRBJ1-6; DNA: TGCGCCAGCAGCCGATGGACAGGGGAATTGTCACCCCTCCACTTT; CDR3: CASSRWTGELSPLHF
size: -; D: -; V: TRBV15; J: TRBJ2-7; DNA: TGTGCCACCAGCAGCCCAGGCCCTAAAACCCACTACGAGCAGTACTTC; CDR3: CATSSPGPKTHYEQYF
size: -; D: TRBD1; V: TRBV4-1; J: TRBJ1-1; DNA: TGCGCCAGCAGCGAAGACCCGGACAGGGGCCTATACACTGAAGCTTTCTTT; CDR3: CASSEDPDRGLYTEAFF
size: -; D: TRBD1; V: TRBV6-1; J: TRBJ2-1; DNA: TGTGCCACCCGGGACAGGGGAAGGAATGAGCAGTTCTTC; CDR3: CATRDRGRNEQFF
size: -; D: TRBD1; V: TRBV6-6; J: TRBJ2-7; DNA: TGTGCCAGCAGTTGGGGTGGGAACACAGGGGGCGAGCAGTACTTC; CDR3: CASSWGGNTGGEQYF
size: -; D: -; V: TRBV9; J: TRBJ2-2; DNA: TGTGCCAGCAGCGTAACCGGGACTAACACCGGGGAGCTGTTTTTT; CDR3: CASSVTGTNTGELFF
size: -; D: -; V: TRBV6-1; J: TRBJ1-4; DNA: TGTGCCAGCAGTACCGCACGGCAGGGTGAAAAACTGTTTTTT; CDR3: CASSTARQGEKLFF
size: -; D: -; V: TRBV2; J: TRBJ1-1; DNA: TGTGCCAGCAGTGAGTGGGGCGGGACCTTTAACACTGAAGCTTTCTTT; CDR3: CASSEWGGTFNTEAFF
size: -; D: -; V: TRBV7-9; J: TRBJ1-1; DNA: TGTGCCAGCAGCGACCCCCGGCTGAACACTGAAGCTTTCTTT; CDR3: CASSDPRLNTEAFF
size: few; D: -; V: TRBV11-2; J: TRBJ1-1; DNA: TGTGCCAGCAGCTTAGAATCGGGGAACACTGAAGCTTTCTTT; CDR3: CASSLESGNTEAFF
size: few; D: -; V: TRBV19; J: TRBJ1-1; DNA: TGTGCCAGTATGGGGCAGACGAACACTGAAGCTTTCTTT; CDR3: CASMGQTNTEAFF
size: -; D: -; V: TRBV4-1; J: TRBJ2-7; DNA: TGCGCCAGCAGCTACCTCAGGGAGAACTACGAGCAGTACTTC; CDR3: CASSYLRENYEQYF
size: -; D: -; V: TRBV29-1; J: TRBJ1-3; DNA: TGCAGCGTTGGCGGTCCAAATGGAAACACCATATATTTT; CDR3: CSVGGPNGNTIYF
size: -; D: -; V: TRBV7-9; J: TRBJ2-7; DNA: TGTGCCAGCAGTTTGGGGGCCGCCACTCGCTTCTACGAGCAGTACTTC; CDR3: CASSLGAATRFYEQYF
size: -; D: -; V: TRBV12-5; J: TRBJ2-7; DNA: TGTGCTAGTGGTTTAGGCGGGACCCCCCCCTACGAGCAGTACTTC; CDR3: CASGLGGTPPYEQYF